Listed here are 2 T cell receptor beta chains from one sample, sequenced in a study of identical twins. MiXCR, applied by TCRdb to the 5' RACE reads, yields one record per CDR3 protein. This table has about 1.7 million distinct CDR3 sequences, about 31% appearing once. The source material was cord blood. These receptors were obtained from a newborn girl in good health.

The chain is built from TRBV30 and TRBJ1-1, with 7 nucleotides matching TRBD1. The germline CDR1 and CDR2 sequences are GTSNPN and SVGIG (reference sequence). V lost 5 bases, J lost 0 bases, and 0 bases stayed unmatched. The CDR3 loop spans 12 amino acids. The chain's CDR3 is CAWDRVNTEAFF. The CDR3 DNA reads TGTGCCTGGGACAGGGTGAACACTGAAGCTTTCTTT.

The rearrangement links TRBV6-5 to TRBJ1-2; no reliable D call. Looked up from germline, CDR1 is MNHEY and CDR2 is SVGAGI. V was clipped by 5 bases and J by 5 bases, with 12 bases between them. The CDR3 is made up of 13 amino acids. CDR3 loop: CASSHWTDYGYTF. DNA of the CDR3: TGTGCCAGCAGTCACTGGACGGATTATGGCTACACCTTC.